Following are 6 T cell receptor beta chains from one sample sequenced in a study of CD8 T cells in ankylosing spondylitis. TCRdb re-analysed the 5' RACE reads in MiXCR, keeping a single row per CDR3 protein. The sample contains 350,000 to 450,000 distinct CDR3 sequences, 20% of which appear only once. The material sequenced was blood, either unsorted or a sorted T cell fraction (not recorded which). The receptors were gathered from a male donor with ankylosing spondylitis or in good health (not recorded which).

This clonotype has only a few counts. The chain carries TRBV29-1 and TRBJ1-3; D gene uncertain. The CDR3 runs 16 residues. CDR1 is SQVTM and CDR2 is ANQGSEA in the germline V gene. V was shortened by 5 bases and J by 0 bases, with 17 bases between the two germline ends. Here the CDR3 DNA reads TGCAGCGTTTGGGCCAACCCCGCGAGCTCTGGAAACACCATATATTTT. The encoded protein is CSVWANPASSGNTIYF.

This chain connects TRBV10-2 to TRBJ2-7, with TRBD2 matching over 9 bases. Germline trimming cut 2 bases from V and 7 bases from J; bases unmatched to any gene: 9. The CDR3 contains 15 residues. CDR1 is WSHSY and CDR2 is SAAADI in the germline V gene. The CDR3 protein is CASSERLAGPLEQYF. DNA for the CDR3: TGCGCCAGCAGTGAGAGGCTAGCGGGGCCCTTGGAGCAGTACTTC.

V usage is TRBV10-3 and J usage is TRBJ2-5; 10 bases agree with TRBD2. The CDR3 is 16 residues long. The V gene end was trimmed by 3 bases and the J gene end by 1 base; junction bases not matched to a gene: 5. Germline CDR1 reads ENHRY; CDR2 reads SYGVKD. As DNA, the CDR3 is TGTGCCATCAGTGATTTGGCTAGCGGGGGCCAAGAGACCCAGTACTTC. Translation gives CAISDLASGGQETQYF.

The chain combines TRBV27 with TRBJ2-1; no firm D call. There are 10 residues in the CDR3. The germline V gene encodes CDR1 MNHEY and CDR2 SMNVEV (reference sequence). The ends were cut back, 9 bases at V and 7 bases at J, with 7 bases in the middle. CDR3: CASGWNEQFF. DNA of the CDR3: TGTGCCAGTGGCTGGAATGAGCAGTTCTTC.

This clonotype has a handful of counts. This CDR3 is CASSFRGVPDTQYF. CDR3 nucleotides: TGTGCCAGCAGTTTTCGCGGGGTACCAGATACGCAGTATTTT. This chain joins TRBV12-3 or TRBV12-4 and TRBJ2-3; D may be TRBD2 (6 bases). CDR3 length: 14 residues. Trimming left V 3 bases short and J 4 bases short, with 11 bases between.

This clonotype turned up a few times. The rearrangement joins TRBV20-1 to TRBJ1-1; D ambiguous. Trimming left V 6 bases short and J 5 bases short, with 4 bases between. The CDR3 is 9 amino acids. The germline gives CDR1 DFQATT, CDR2 SNEGSKA (reference sequence). CDR3 protein: CSASTEAFF. The DNA of the CDR3 is TGCAGTGCGAGTACTGAAGCTTTCTTT.